This TCR beta chain was identified during a study of T cell responses to AZD1222 COVID-19 vaccine. General study findings and limits: Vaccine-related CD4 TCRs covered spike, predominating at 160-218 and 743-854. With two AZD1222 doses given, Spike-specific TCR breadth and depth both rose. Samples come after the peak T cell response, not at day 14.

TCRdb keeps only in-frame clones here, not all; method: immunoSEQ multiplex PCR. The sample shows around 150,000 clones, roughly 88% of them seen only once. Regarding this clone: Its specificity is not known.

Second doses at about 4 or about 12 weeks were pooled. Germline V gene data show CDR1 as MNHEY and CDR2 as SVGAGI. This CDR3 comprises 13 residues. Trimming left V 10 bases short and J 1 base short, with 13 bases between. The chain has TRBV6-5 and TRBJ1-1; no firm D call. The receptor was isolated from an adult who received the AZD1222 COVID-19 vaccine. Here the sequenced sample was peripheral blood, taken 28 days after the second AZD1222 dose. CDR3 sequence: CATRYGKNTEAFF. As DNA, the CDR3 is TGTGCCACCCGCTACGGTAAGAACACTGAAGCTTTCTTT.